This TCR beta chain was profiled in a study of identical twins. Germline CDR1 is SGHTA and CDR2 is FQGNSA. Unmatched junction bases numbered 11, after V lost 4 bases and J lost 4 bases. This CDR3 is built from 16 residues. About this clonotype itself: The antigen remains unidentified.

TCRdb re-derived calls from the 5' RACE reads in MiXCR, one entry per CDR3 protein. The sample lists about 460,000 distinct CDR3 sequences, approximately 15% occurring once. Regarding the study as a whole: Conclusions came from cross-sectional statistical analysis, not from following the same donors.

This sample was also put to use in a study of yellow fever vaccine responses in identical twins.

The receptor comes from a woman aged 18-35 years in good health. The J gene is TRBJ2-7, the V gene TRBV7-2; 9 bases match TRBD2. Specimen: CD4+ T cells sorted from blood. DNA for the CDR3: TGTGCCAGCAGCTCCCGGGCGACTAGCGGCGGGTACGAGCAGTACTTC. Protein product: CASSSRATSGGYEQYF.